The entry below describes one T cell receptor (beta chain). Its antigen is unknown. This record comes from a study of OX40 agonist ivuxolimab in advanced cancers. Profiling relied on immunoSEQ multiplex PCR, and the TCRdb table lists in-frame clones only, not all of them. The data contain approximately 63,000 clones, about nine tenths of them singletons. The CDR3 spans 14 residues. The germline CDR1 and CDR2 sequences are SEHNR and FQNEAQ (reference sequence). V was cut by 1 base and J by 3 bases, with 9 bases left in between. Study-wide findings and caveats: Both CD4+ and CD8+ T cell populations in blood had undergone clonal expansion by week 6 at 0.1 to 3.0 mg/kg.

The sample consisted of CD4+ or CD8+ T cells sorted from blood, taken in a trial of the OX40 agonist ivuxolimab. The receptor comes from an adult with an advanced solid tumor such as melanoma, head and neck, liver or kidney cancer. The V and J genes are TRBV7-9 and TRBJ2-5; TRBD2 is a possible D gene (6 bases). The CDR3 nucleotides read TGTGCCAGCAGCTTAGATGGCGGGAAAGAGACCCAGTACTTC. Its protein is CASSLDGGKETQYF.